This T cell receptor (beta chain) stems from a study of blood T cell repertoires in COVID-19. For the study at large: The United States, Italy and Spain provided the acute and convalescent COVID-19 samples. T cells, B-cell-depleted T cells, or PBMCs provided the cDNA or gDNA that served as material.

J lost 0 bases, V lost 4 bases, and 5 bases had no gene match. Germline CDR1 is SGHNT and CDR2 is YYREEE (reference sequence). The CDR3 length is 15 residues. Methods used by the authors: It was from reference gene primer amplification that nucleated cell counts were estimated. Assay: immunoSEQ multiplex PCR; the TCRdb copy retains only in-frame clones and omits some. D and trimming come from the DNA, and the V and J calls and clone size come from that table. The sample holds 85,000 to 95,000 clones; 72% are singletons and the top ten take 14%. Sequencing was carried out using peripheral blood. The source is a woman aged 80 or over with acute or convalescent COVID-19. The chain employs TRBV5-4 and TRBJ2-3, with 7 bases fitting TRBD1. In nucleotides, the CDR3 is TGTGCCAGCAGCGGGACAGCGCGTAGCACAGATACGCAGTATTTT. This sequence encodes CASSGTARSTDTQYF.